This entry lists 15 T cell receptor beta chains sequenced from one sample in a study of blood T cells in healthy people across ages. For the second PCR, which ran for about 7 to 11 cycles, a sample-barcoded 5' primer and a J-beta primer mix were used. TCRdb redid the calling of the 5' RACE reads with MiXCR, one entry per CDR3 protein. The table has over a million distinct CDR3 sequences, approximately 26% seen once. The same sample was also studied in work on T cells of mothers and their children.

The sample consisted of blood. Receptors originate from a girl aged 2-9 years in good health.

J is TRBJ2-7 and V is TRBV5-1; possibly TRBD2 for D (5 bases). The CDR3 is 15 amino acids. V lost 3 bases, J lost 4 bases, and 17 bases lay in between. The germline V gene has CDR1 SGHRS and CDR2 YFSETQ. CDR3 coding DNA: TGCGCCAGCAGCTATCAGCCGGGGATTTTTTACGAGCAGTACTTC. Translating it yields CASSYQPGIFYEQYF.

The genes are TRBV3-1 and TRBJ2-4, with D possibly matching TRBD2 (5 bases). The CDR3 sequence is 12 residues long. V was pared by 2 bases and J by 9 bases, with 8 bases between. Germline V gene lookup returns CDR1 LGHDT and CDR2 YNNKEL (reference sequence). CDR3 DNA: TGTGCCAGCAGCCAAAGCGAGGGCATTCAGTACTTC. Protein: CASSQSEGIQYF.

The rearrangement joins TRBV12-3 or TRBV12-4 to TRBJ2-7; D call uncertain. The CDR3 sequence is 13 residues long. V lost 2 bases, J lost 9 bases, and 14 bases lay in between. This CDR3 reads CASSLSAKNGQYF. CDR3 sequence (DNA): TGTGCCAGCAGTTTAAGTGCGAAGAACGGGCAGTACTTC.

CDR3 nucleotides: TGTGCCAGCAGTCCTACGACAGGCCCTTTAGCCAAAAACATTCAGTACTTC. The encoded protein is CASSPTTGPLAKNIQYF. The rearrangement links TRBV28 to TRBJ2-4, with TRBD1 as a possible D gene (6 bases). Germline-derived CDR1 and CDR2 are MDHEN and SYDVKM. V gave up 5 bases and J gave up 0 bases, with 17 bases separating them. The CDR3 sequence is 17 residues long.

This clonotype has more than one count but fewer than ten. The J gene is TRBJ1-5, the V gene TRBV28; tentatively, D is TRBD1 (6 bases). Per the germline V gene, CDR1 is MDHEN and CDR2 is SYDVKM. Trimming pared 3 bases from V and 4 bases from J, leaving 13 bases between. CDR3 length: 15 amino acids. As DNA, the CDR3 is TGTGCCAGCAGTTTCCGCGGACAGCGAAATCAGCCCCAGCATTTT. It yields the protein CASSFRGQRNQPQHF.

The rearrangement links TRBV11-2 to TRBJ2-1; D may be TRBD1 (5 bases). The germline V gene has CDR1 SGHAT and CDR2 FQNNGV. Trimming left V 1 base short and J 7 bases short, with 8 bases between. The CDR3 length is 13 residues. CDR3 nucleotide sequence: TGTGCCAGCAGCTTAGTTCGGACAAATGAGCAGTTCTTC. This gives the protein CASSLVRTNEQFF.

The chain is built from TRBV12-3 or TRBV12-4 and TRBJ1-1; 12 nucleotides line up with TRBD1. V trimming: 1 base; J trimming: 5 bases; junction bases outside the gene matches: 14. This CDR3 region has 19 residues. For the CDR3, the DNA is TGTGCCAGCAGTTTAGTTATCCCCCGGGACAGGGGGCGCAAAACTGAAGCTTTCTTT. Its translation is CASSLVIPRDRGRKTEAFF.

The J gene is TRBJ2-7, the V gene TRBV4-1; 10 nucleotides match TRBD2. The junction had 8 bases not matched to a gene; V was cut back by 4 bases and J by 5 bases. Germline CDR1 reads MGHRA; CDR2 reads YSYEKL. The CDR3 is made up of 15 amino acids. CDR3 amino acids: CASSLPLAGGNEQYF. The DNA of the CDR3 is TGCGCCAGCAGCCTTCCTTTAGCGGGAGGCAACGAGCAGTACTTC.

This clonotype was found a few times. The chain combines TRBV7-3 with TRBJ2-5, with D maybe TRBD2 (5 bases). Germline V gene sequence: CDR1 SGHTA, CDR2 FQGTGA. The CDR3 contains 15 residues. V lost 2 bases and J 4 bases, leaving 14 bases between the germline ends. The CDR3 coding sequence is TGTGCCAGCAGCTTAGGAGGCGGAGTAGGAGAGACCCAGTACTTC. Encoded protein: CASSLGGGVGETQYF.

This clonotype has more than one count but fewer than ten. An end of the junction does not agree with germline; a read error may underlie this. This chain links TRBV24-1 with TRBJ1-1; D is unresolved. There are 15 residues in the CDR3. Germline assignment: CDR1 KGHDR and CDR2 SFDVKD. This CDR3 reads CATSEGSMLNTEAFF. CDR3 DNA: TGTGCCACCAGTGAAGGCTCTATGCTTAACACTGAAGCTTTTTTT.

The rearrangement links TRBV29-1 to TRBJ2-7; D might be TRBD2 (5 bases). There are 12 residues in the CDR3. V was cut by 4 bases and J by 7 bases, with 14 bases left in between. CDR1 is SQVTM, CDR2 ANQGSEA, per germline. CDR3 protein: CSVGGPVMEQYF. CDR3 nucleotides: TGCAGCGTTGGAGGGCCCGTAATGGAGCAGTACTTC.

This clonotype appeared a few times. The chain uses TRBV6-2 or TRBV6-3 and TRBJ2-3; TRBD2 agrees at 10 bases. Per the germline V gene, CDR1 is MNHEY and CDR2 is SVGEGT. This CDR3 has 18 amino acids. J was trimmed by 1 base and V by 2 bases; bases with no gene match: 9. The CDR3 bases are TGTGCCAGCAGTTACCCCTACCCCCTAGCGGGGGGCACAGATACGCAGTATTTT. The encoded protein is CASSYPYPLAGGTDTQYF.

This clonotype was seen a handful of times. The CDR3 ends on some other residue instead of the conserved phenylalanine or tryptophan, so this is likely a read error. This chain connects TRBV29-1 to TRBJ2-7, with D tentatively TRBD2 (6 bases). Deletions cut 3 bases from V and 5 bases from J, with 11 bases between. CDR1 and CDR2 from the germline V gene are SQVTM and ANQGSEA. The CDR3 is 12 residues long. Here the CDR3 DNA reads TGCAGCGTTGATCTGGGGGGTAACGAGCAGTACTAC. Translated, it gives CSVDLGGNEQYY.

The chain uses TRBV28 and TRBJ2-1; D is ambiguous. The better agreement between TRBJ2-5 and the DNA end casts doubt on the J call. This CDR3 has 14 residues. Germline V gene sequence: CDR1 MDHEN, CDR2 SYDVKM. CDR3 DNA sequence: TGTGCCAGCAGTCCTCCATCTCTGGAGGAGACCCAGTACTTC. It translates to CASSPPSLEETQYF.

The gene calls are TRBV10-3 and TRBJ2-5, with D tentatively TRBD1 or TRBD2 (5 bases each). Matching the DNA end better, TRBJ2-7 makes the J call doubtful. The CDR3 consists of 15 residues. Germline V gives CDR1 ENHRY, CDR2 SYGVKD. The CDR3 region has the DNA TGTGCCATCAGTGCGACCGGGGACGTGTCCTACGAGCAGTACTTC. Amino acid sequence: CAISATGDVSYEQYF.